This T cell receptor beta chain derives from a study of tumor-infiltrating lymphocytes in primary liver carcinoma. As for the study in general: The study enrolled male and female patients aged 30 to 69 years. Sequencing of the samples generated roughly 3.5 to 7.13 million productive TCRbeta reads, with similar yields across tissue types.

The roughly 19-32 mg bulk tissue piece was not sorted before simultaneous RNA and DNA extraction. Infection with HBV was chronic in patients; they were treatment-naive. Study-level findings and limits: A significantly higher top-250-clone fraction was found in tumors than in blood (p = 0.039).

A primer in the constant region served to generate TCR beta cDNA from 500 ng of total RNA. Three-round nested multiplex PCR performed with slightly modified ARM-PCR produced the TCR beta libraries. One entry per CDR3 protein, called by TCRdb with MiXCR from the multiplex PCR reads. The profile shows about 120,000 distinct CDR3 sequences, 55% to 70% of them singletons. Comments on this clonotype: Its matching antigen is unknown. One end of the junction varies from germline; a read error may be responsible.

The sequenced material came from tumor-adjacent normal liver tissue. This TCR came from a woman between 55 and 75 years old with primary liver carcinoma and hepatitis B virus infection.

The DNA for the CDR3 is TGTTCCAGCAACCCGATCCATAACTATGGCTACACCTTC. Amino acids: CSSNPIHNYGYTF. This rearrangement joins TRBV11-2 to TRBJ1-2, with no clear D. This CDR3 region has 13 residues. Germline V gene lookup returns CDR1 SGHAT and CDR2 FQNNGV.